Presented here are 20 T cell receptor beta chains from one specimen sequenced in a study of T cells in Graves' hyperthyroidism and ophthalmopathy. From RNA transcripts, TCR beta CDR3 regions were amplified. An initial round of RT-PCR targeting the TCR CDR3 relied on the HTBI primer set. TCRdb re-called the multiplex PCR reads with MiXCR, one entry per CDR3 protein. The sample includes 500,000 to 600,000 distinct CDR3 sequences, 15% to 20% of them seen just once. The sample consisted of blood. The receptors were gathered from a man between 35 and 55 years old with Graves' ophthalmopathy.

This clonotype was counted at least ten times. The CDR3 here is CASSPSSSWLEAFF. The CDR3 DNA sequence: TGTGCCAGCAGCCCAAGCTCGAGTTGGCTCGAAGCTTTCTTT. The V call is TRBV11-2, the J call TRBJ1-1; D is uncertain. The length of the CDR3 is 14 residues. CDR1 is SGHAT and CDR2 is FQNNGV in the germline V gene. V gave up 5 bases and J gave up 8 bases, with 18 bases separating them.

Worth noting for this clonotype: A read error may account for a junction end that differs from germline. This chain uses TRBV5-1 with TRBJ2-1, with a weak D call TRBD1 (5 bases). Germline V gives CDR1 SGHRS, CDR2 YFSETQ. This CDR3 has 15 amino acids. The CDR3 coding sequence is TGCGCCACCAGCTTAGACAGACCCTGGAATAATGAGCAGTTCTTC. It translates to CATSLDRPWNNEQFF.

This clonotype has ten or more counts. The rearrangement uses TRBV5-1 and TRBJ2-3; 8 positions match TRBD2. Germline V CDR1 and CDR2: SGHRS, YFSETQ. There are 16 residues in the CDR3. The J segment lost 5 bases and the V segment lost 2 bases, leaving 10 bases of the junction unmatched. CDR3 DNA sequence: TGCGCCAGCAGCTTCCCAAGCGGGAGAAAGGAAGATACGCAGTATTTT. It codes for CASSFPSGRKEDTQYF.

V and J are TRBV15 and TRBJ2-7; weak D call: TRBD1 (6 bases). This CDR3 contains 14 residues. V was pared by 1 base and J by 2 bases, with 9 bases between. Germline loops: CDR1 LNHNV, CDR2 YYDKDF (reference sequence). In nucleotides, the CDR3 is TGTGCCACCAGCAGAGCAGGGGCCCCCTACGAGCAGTACTTC. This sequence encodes CATSRAGAPYEQYF.

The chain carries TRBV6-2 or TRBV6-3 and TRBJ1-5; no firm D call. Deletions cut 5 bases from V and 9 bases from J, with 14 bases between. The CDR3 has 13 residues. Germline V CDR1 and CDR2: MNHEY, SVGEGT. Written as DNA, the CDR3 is TGTGCCAGCAGTATCGTGGGGTTTTGGCCCCAGCATTTT. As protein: CASSIVGFWPQHF.

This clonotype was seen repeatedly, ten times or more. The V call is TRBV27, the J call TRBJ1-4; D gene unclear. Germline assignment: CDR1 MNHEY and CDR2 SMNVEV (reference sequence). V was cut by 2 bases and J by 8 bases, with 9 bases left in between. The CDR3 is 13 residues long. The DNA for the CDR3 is TGTGCCAGCAGTTTAATGGGCACGGAAAAACTGTTTTTT. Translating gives CASSLMGTEKLFF.

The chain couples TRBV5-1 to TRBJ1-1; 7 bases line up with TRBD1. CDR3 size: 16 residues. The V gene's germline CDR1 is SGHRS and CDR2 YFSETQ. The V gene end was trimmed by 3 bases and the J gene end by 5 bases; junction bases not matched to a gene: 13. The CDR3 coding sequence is TGCGCCAGCAGCTCGCACAGGGGAATGAGGGAAACTGAAGCTTTCTTT. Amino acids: CASSSHRGMRETEAFF.

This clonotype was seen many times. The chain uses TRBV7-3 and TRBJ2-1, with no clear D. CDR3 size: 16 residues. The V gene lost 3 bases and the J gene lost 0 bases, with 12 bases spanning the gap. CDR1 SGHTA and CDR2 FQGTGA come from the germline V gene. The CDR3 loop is CASSFGRISSYNEQFF. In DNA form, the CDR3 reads TGTGCCAGCAGCTTTGGCAGGATCAGCTCCTACAATGAGCAGTTCTTC.

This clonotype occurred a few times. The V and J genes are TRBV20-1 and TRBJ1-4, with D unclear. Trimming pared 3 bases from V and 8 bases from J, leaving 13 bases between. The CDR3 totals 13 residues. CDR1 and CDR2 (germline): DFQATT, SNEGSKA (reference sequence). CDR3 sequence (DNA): TGCAGTGCTAGGTCGGCACGGGGAGAAAAACTGTTTTTT. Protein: CSARSARGEKLFF.

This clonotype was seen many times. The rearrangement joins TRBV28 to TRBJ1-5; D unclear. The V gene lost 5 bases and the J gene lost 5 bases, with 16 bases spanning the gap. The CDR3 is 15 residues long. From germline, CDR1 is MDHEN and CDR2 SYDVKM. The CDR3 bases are TGTGCCAGCAGTCCCGACACATACTTATATCAGCCCCAGCATTTT. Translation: CASSPDTYLYQPQHF.

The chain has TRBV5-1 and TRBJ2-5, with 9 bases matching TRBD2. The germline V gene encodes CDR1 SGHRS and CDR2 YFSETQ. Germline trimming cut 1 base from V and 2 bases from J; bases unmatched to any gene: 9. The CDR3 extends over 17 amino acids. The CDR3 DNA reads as TGCGCCAGCAGCTTGTATAGCGGGGGTCCTAATCAAGAGACCCAGTACTTC. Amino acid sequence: CASSLYSGGPNQETQYF.

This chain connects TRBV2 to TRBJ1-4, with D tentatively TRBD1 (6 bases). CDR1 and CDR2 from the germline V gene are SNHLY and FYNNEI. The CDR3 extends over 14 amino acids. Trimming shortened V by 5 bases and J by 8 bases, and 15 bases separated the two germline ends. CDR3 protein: CASSSGEIGEKLFF. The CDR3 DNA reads TGTGCCAGCAGTTCAGGGGAGATAGGAGAAAAACTGTTTTTT.

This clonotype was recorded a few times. For the CDR3, the DNA is TGTGCCAGCAGCGTATTTGTGGCAGATACGCAGTATTTT. Translating gives CASSVFVADTQYF. The chain recombines TRBV9 with TRBJ2-3; D gene uncertain. This CDR3 is 13 amino acids long. Between the trimmed V and J ends, which lost 1 base and 4 bases, there was a span of 7 bases. Germline V gives CDR1 SGDLS, CDR2 YYNGEE.

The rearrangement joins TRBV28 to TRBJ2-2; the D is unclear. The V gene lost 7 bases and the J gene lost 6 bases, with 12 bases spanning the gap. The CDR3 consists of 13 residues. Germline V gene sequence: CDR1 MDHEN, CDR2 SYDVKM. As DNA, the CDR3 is TGTGCCAGCACGACAAGCCATGCCGGGGAGCTGTTTTTT. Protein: CASTTSHAGELFF. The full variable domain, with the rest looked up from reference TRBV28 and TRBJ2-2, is DVKVTQSSRYLVKRTGEKVFLECVQDMDHENMFWYRQDPGLGLRLIYFSYDVKMKEKGDIPEGYSVSREKKERFSLILESASTNQTSMYLCASTTSHAGELFFGEGSRLTVL.

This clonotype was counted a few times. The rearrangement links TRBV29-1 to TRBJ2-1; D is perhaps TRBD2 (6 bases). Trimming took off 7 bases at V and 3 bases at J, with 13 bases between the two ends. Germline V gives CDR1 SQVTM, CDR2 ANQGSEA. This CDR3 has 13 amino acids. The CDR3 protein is CSGRDLYYNEQFF. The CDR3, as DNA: TGCAGCGGCCGGGACTTATACTACAATGAGCAGTTCTTC.

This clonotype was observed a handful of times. CDR3 nucleotide sequence: TGTGCCAGCAGGGGGAGTTTGATGTCGAATGAAAAACTGTTTTTT. Translation: CASRGSLMSNEKLFF. This chain connects TRBV12-3 or TRBV12-4 to TRBJ1-4; D unresolved. The CDR3 totals 15 residues. The V end was cut by 6 bases, the J end by 5 bases, with 16 bases between.

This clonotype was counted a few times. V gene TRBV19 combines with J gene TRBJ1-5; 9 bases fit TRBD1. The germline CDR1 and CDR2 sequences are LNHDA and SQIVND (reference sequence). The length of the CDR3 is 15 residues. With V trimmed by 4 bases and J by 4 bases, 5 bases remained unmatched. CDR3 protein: CASSKRGQGNQPQHF. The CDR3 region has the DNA TGTGCCAGTAGTAAACGGGGACAGGGAAATCAGCCCCAGCATTTT.

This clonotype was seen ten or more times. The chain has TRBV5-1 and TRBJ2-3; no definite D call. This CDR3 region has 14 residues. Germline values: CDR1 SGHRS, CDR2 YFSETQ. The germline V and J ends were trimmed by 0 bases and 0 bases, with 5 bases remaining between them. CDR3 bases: TGCGCCAGCAGCTTGGTTATGAGCACAGATACGCAGTATTTT. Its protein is CASSLVMSTDTQYF.

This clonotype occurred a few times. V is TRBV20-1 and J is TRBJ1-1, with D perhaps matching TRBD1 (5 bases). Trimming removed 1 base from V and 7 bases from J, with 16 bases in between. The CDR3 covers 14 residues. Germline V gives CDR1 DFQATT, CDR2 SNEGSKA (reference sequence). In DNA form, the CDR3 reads TGCAGTGCTAGAGGGGGACTGGGGGGACTTGAAGCTTTCTTT. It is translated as CSARGGLGGLEAFF.

The CDR3 is CATGLAVSGANVLTF. CDR3 DNA: TGTGCCACCGGGCTAGCAGTCTCTGGGGCCAACGTCCTGACTTTC. V and J are TRBV7-8 and TRBJ2-6, with D perhaps matching TRBD2 (5 bases). The CDR3 sequence is 15 residues long. The V gene lost 10 bases and the J gene lost 0 bases, with 13 bases spanning the gap. Per the germline V gene, CDR1 is SGHVS and CDR2 is FQNEAQ. Using reference TRBV7-8 and TRBJ2-6 for the parts outside the CDR3, the full variable domain is GAGVSQSPRYKVAKRGQDVALRCDPISGHVSLFWYQQALGQGPEFLTYFQNEAQLDKSGLPSDRFFAERPEGSVSTLKIQRTQQEDSAVYLCATGLAVSGANVLTFGAGSRLTVL.